This entry features one T cell receptor (beta chain) sequence. The same CDR3 can be traced to other DNA sequences in this sample. The repertoire was sequenced with immunoSEQ multiplex PCR; TCRdb's copy has only in-frame clones and lacks some. The sample contains 2.3 million or so clones, more than 80% of which appear only once. The data belong to a study of shared clonotypes between healthy human individuals. This CDR3 has 11 residues. Germline CDR1 is SGHTA and CDR2 is FQGNSA. The V end lost 4 bases, the J end lost 5 bases, and 5 bases lay between the germline ends. The sequence was collected from a man younger than 35 in good health. Some clones in this sample may be carry-over from other donors' samples. Sequencing was performed on naive CD4+ T cells from PBMCs. Subset specified: CD45RA+ positively selected. The rearrangement joins TRBV7-2 to TRBJ2-5, with D unclear. This CDR3 reads CASSSVETQYF. Here the CDR3 DNA reads TGTGCCAGCAGCTCGGTGGAGACCCAGTACTTC. The whole variable domain, filled in from reference TRBV7-2 and TRBJ2-5, reads GAGVSQSPSNKVTEKGKDVELRCDPISGHTALYWYRQSLGQGLEFLIYFQGNSAPDKSGLPSDRFSAERTGGSVSTLTIQRTQQEDSAVYLCASSSVETQYFGPGTRLLVL.